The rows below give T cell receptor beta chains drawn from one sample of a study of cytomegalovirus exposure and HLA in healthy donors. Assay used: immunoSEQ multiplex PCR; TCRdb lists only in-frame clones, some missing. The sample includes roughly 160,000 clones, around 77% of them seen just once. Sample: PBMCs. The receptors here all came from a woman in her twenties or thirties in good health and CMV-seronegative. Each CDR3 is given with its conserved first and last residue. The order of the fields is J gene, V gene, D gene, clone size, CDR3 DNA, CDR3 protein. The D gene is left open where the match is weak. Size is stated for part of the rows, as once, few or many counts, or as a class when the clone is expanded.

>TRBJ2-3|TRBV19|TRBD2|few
TGTGCCAGTAGTAGAAGCGGGGTCTCAGATACGCAGTATTTT
CASSRSGVSDTQYF
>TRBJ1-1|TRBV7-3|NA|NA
TGTGCCAGCAGCGTCCTGTCGGGGGACACTGAAGCTTTCTTT
CASSVLSGDTEAFF
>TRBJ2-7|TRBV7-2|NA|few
TGTGCCAGCAGCCAAACTAGTGGGAGGACCTACGAGCAGTACTTC
CASSQTSGRTYEQYF
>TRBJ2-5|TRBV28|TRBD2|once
TGTGCCAGCAGTTTAACCGCGGGAGCAGAGACCCAGTACTTC
CASSLTAGAETQYF
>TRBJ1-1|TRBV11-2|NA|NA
TGTGCCAGCAGACAAAAGGACAGACTGAACACTGAAGCTTTCTTT
CASRQKDRLNTEAFF
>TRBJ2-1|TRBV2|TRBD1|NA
TGTGCCAGCAGTCAACGTACAGGGGCCGGGTACAATGAGCAGTTCTTC
CASSQRTGAGYNEQFF
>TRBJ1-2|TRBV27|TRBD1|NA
TGTGCCAGCAGCAAGGACAGGGACGATGGCTACACCTTC
CASSKDRDDGYTF
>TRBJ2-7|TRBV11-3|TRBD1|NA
TGTGCCAGCAGTACACAGGGGGCGAAACTCTCCGAGCAGTACTTC
CASSTQGAKLSEQYF
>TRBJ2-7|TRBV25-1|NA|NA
TGTGCCAGCAGTGAACCAGGGACACGTACATACGAGCAGTACTTC
CASSEPGTRTYEQYF
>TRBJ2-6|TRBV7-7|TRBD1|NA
TGTGCTAGCAGCACCCAACGCCCGGGACAGGGGGCCCCCCTGACTTTC
CASSTQRPGQGAPLTF
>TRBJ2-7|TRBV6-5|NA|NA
TGTGCCAGCAGTTACTCGATAGGGGTCTCCTACGAGCAGTACTTC
CASSYSIGVSYEQYF
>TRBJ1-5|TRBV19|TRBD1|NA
TGTGCCAGTAGTACTATAAGGACAGGGGGCAATCAGCCCCAGCATTTT
CASSTIRTGGNQPQHF
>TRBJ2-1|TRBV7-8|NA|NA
TGTGCCAGCAGCTTAGGGCAGGGATCCTACAATGAGCAGTTCTTC
CASSLGQGSYNEQFF
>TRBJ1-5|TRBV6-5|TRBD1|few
TGTGCCAGCGCGAACGGACAGGGAGCGAATCAGCCCCAGCATTTT
CASANGQGANQPQHF
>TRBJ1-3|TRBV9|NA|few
TGTGCCAGCAGCCGGGTCGTCTCTGGAAACACCATATATTTT
CASSRVVSGNTIYF
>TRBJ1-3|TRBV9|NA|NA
TGTGCCAGTTCAGGGAACATCGCTGGAAACACCATATATTTT
CASSGNIAGNTIYF
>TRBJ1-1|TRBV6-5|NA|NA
TGTGCCAGCAGCCAGGGACAGAACACTGAAGCTTTCTTT
CASSQGQNTEAFF
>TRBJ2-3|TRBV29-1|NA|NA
TGCAGCGTTGTGGGCCTGCAGGGAACAGATACGCAGTATTTT
CSVVGLQGTDTQYF
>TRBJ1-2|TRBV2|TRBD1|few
TGTGCCAGCAGTGAAATAGGAGACAGGGGAACCACCTTC
CASSEIGDRGTTF
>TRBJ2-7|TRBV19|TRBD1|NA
TGTGCCAGTAGCGGGACAGTTGAGGGGAGCTCCTACGAGCAGTACTTC
CASSGTVEGSSYEQYF
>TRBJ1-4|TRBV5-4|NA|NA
TGTGCCAGCAGCACCAGTGTAACTAATGAAAAACTGTTTTTT
CASSTSVTNEKLFF
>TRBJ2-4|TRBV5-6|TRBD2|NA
TGTGCCAGTACGCTTGGCGGGAGGGCCGTAAACATTCAGTACTTC
CASTLGGRAVNIQYF
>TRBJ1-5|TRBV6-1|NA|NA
TGTGCCAGCAGTGAACCAGGGAGCAATCAGCCCCAGCATTTT
CASSEPGSNQPQHF
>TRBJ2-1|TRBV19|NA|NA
TGTGCCAGTAGTATAGCTATTCGCGTTAGCCCCTACAATGAGCAGTTCTTC
CASSIAIRVSPYNEQFF
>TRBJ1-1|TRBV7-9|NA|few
NA
CASAAREEAFF
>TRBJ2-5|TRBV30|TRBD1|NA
TGTGCCTGGAGTAGGACAGGGCTGGGGGAGCAGTACTTC
CAWSRTGLGEQYF
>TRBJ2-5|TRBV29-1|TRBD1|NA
TGCAGCGTCGGGAGCCAATGGACAGGGAGATCAGAGACCCAGTACTTC
CSVGSQWTGRSETQYF
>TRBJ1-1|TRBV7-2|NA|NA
TGTGCCAGCAGCCCCGGGGGGTTATCTGAAGCTTTCTTT
CASSPGGLSEAFF
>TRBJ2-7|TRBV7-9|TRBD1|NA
TGTGCCACCGAAGGGACAGCAGGATCCTACGAGCAGTACTTC
CATEGTAGSYEQYF
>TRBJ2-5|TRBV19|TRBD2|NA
TGTGCCAGTAGTCCACGGACTAGCGTGGAGACCCAGTACTTC
CASSPRTSVETQYF
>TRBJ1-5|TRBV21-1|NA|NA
TGTGCCAGCAGCAGGGGGCAGGGCCTAAGGCCCCAGCATTTT
CASSRGQGLRPQHF
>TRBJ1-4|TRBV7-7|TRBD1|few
TGTGCCAGCAGCCCGGGACAGGGGAATGAAAAACTGTTTTTT
CASSPGQGNEKLFF
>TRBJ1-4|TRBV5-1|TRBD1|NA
TGCGCCAGCAGCTTGGGGGACAGGCTTAATGAAAAACTGTTTTTT
CASSLGDRLNEKLFF
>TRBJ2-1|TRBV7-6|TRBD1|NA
TGTGCCAGCAGCCATCCGACCGGGGACAGGGGACGTTATGAGCAGTTCTTC
CASSHPTGDRGRYEQFF
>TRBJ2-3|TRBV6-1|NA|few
TGTGCCAGCACTGCCACACAGGGTACAGATACGCAGTATTTT
CASTATQGTDTQYF
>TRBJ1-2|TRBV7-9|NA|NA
TGTGCCAGCAGCTCGGGAATTGGGGTAGCGAATGGCTACACCTTC
CASSSGIGVANGYTF
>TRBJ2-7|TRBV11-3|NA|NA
TGTGCCAGCAGCTTCTCCGAACAAAGCTACGAGCAGTACTTC
CASSFSEQSYEQYF
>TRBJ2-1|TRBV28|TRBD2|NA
TGTGCCAGCAGTTCCCTTAGGGAGGGCCAAAACGCCGAGCAGTTCTTC
CASSSLREGQNAEQFF
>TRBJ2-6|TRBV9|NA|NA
TGTGCCAGCAGCGTAGGGCTAGCGTCCGGGGCCAGCGTCCTGACTTTC
CASSVGLASGASVLTF
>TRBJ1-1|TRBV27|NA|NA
TGTGCCAGCAGTTACGCAGGGGTTAACACTGAAGCTTTCTTT
CASSYAGVNTEAFF
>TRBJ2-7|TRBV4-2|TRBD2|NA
TGTGCCAGCAGCCAAGATGTACGCTCAGCGGGGGGCCCAACGAGGTACGAGCAGTACTTC
CASSQDVRSAGGPTRYEQYF
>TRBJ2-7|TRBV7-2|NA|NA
TGTGCCAGCAGCCTTCGCCTGACTCGGCAGTACTTC
CASSLRLTRQYF
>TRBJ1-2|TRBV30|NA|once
TGTGCCTGGAGGAGACAGGTCTATGGCTACACCTTC
CAWRRQVYGYTF
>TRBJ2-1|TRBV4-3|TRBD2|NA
TGCGCCAGCAGCCAGGCTGGGACTAGCGGGTATTACAATGAGCAGTTCTTC
CASSQAGTSGYYNEQFF
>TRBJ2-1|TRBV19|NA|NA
TGTGCCAGTAGTATAACTCAGGGGATCGGTGGTGACAATGAGCAGTTCTTC
CASSITQGIGGDNEQFF
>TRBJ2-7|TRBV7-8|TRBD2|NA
TGTGCCAGCAGCTTAGCGCGGGGGGGAGCGTCCGAGCAGTACTTC
CASSLARGGASEQYF
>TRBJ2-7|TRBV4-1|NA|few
TGCGCCAGCAGCCAAGGAGAGGTCCTACGCCCTACCGCCTACGAGCAGTACTTC
CASSQGEVLRPTAYEQYF
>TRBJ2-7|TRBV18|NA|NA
TGTGCCAGCTCATCGGACTTTGGCGAGCAGTACTTC
CASSSDFGEQYF
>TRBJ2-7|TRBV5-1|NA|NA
TGCGCCAGCAGCCCAGGACTTACCTACGAGCAGTACTTC
CASSPGLTYEQYF
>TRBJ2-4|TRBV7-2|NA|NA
TGTGCCAGCAGCTTAGTCGGCAGCGGCGCCAAAAACATTCAGTACTTC
CASSLVGSGAKNIQYF
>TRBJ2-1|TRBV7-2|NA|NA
TGTGCCAGCAGCTTAGACAGGGCTTATGAGCAGTTCTTC
CASSLDRAYEQFF
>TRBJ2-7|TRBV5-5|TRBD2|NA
TGTGCCAGCAGCCCCCCTGCTAGCGGTCTCTACGAGCAGTACTTC
CASSPPASGLYEQYF
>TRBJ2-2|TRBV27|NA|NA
TGTGCCAGCAGTTTACGAGATAACACCGGGGAGCTGTTTTTT
CASSLRDNTGELFF
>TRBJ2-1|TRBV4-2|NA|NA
TGTGCCAGCAGCCAAGATTTGGACTATTCCGCCAATGAGCAGTTCTTC
CASSQDLDYSANEQFF
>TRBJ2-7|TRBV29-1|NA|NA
TGCAGCGTCGCTGGAGATTTTGGGAGGGGGGCCTACGAGCAGTACTTC
CSVAGDFGRGAYEQYF
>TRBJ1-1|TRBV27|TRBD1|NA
TGTGCCAGCAGTTCTCGGACAGGGGGCTCTGGGGCTTTCTTT
CASSSRTGGSGAFF
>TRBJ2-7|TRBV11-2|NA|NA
TGTGCCAGCAGCTATCGGACTGGGGGGTACGAGCAGTACTTC
CASSYRTGGYEQYF
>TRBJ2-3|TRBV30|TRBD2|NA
TGTGCCTGGGGCGGGACTAGCGGAGATACGCAGTATTTT
CAWGGTSGDTQYF
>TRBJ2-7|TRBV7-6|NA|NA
TGTGCCAGCAGCTTAGATGAGGGAGTGAGCTACGAGCAGTACTTC
CASSLDEGVSYEQYF
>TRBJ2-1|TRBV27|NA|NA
TGTGCCAGCAGTCGTCTCATGAGTGGAGGGCAGGCCCCCCGACTCTTC
CASSRLMSGGQAPRLF